This record concerns one T cell receptor (beta chain) sequence. The CDR3 has 16 amino acids. Deletions cut 2 bases from V and 0 bases from J, with 12 bases between. Per germline, CDR1 WSHSY and CDR2 SAAADI. Authors' processing steps: Estimation of nucleated cell counts relied on the amplification of reference gene primers. Using immunoSEQ multiplex PCR, the repertoire was profiled, and TCRdb retains in-frame clones only, with some absent. V and J calls and clone size are those listed in that table; D and trimming were worked out from the DNA. The sample has hundreds of thousands of clones, approximately 92% seen once; the top ten hold 0.9%. This sample is part of a study of blood T cell repertoires in COVID-19. The overall study: Both acute and convalescent COVID-19 samples were obtained from the United States, Italy and Spain. T cells, B-cell-depleted T cells, or PBMCs supplied cDNA or gDNA.

Recruited during active infection, patients (from Seattle) were subsequently followed longitudinally. V gene TRBV10-2 combines with J gene TRBJ2-3; possibly TRBD2 for D (6 bases). Sample: peripheral blood. This receptor was taken from a man younger than 35 with COVID-19, enrolled during active disease. For the CDR3, the DNA is TGCGCCAGCAGTGAGATTATAGCGGTTAGCACAGATACGCAGTATTTT. As protein: CASSEIIAVSTDTQYF.